The rows below give T cell receptor beta chains drawn from one sample of a study of memory CD4+ T cells and cytomegalovirus serostatus. Some clones are missing from TCRdb's copy, which holds only in-frame ones; the method was immunoSEQ multiplex PCR. The top ten hold 2.5% to 3% of the sample, which has about 73,000 clones, 60% to 80% seen once. Sequenced: memory CD4+ T cells from blood. The receptor source for this set is an adult in good health and CMV-seropositive. Each CDR3 is given with its conserved first and last residue. The D gene is left open where the match is weak. Expanded clones are given a class, and other clones once, few, many or no size at all.

clone_size	v_call	j_call	d_call	cdr3_nt	cdr3_aa
NA	TRBV11-3	TRBJ2-5	NA	TGTGCCAGCAGCTTAGGGTTTAGGGGGAAGGAGACCCAGTACTTC	CASSLGFRGKETQYF
NA	TRBV7-6	TRBJ1-1	NA	TGTGCCAGCAGCTTAAACTCCCAATCAAACACTGAAGCTTTCTTT	CASSLNSQSNTEAFF
NA	TRBV10-3	TRBJ2-5	NA	TGTGCCATCAGTGAGTCCGGAGCTGGGGAGACCCAGTACTTC	CAISESGAGETQYF
NA	TRBV28	TRBJ1-4	NA	TGTGCCAGCAGTCCGCCGACAACAACTAATGAAAAACTGTTTTTT	CASSPPTTTNEKLFF
NA	TRBV29-1	TRBJ2-3	NA	TGCAGCGCTCGATGGAACACAGATACGCAGTATTTT	CSARWNTDTQYF
NA	TRBV10-3	TRBJ2-2	TRBD2	TGTGCCATCAGTCTAGCGGACGGCGGGGAGCTGTTTTTT	CAISLADGGELFF
NA	TRBV7-2	TRBJ2-4	NA	TGTGCCAGCAGCTTAGTCCTGACCCTAGCCAAAAACATTCAGTACTTC	CASSLVLTLAKNIQYF
NA	TRBV28	TRBJ1-5	TRBD1	TGTGCCAGCAGTTTACGACAGGGTAAGCACTTTGGCAATCAGCCCCAGCATTTT	CASSLRQGKHFGNQPQHF
few	TRBV29-1	TRBJ2-1	TRBD2	TGCAGCGTCACACTAGCGGGAGGGGGCAATGAGCAGTTCTTC	CSVTLAGGGNEQFF
NA	TRBV5-1	TRBJ2-5	TRBD2	TGCGCCAGCAGCTTGGAGCGGGGCCAAGAGACCCAGTACTTC	CASSLERGQETQYF
NA	TRBV5-4	TRBJ2-5	NA	TGTGCCAGCAGCTTCGGGGGAGGCCAAGAGACCCAGTACTTC	CASSFGGGQETQYF
NA	TRBV10-3	TRBJ2-1	TRBD2	TGTGCCATCAGTGATATAGCGGGAGCTTCAAATGAGCAGTTCTTC	CAISDIAGASNEQFF
NA	TRBV30	TRBJ1-1	NA	TGTGCCTGGAGTGAGTCTTGGAGGGACACTGAAGCTTTCTTT	CAWSESWRDTEAFF
NA	TRBV9	TRBJ1-3	NA	TGTGCCAGCAGCGTGGACCCCCTGGAAGGGACTAGAAACACCATATATTTT	CASSVDPLEGTRNTIYF
few	TRBV5-6	TRBJ1-2	TRBD1	TGTGCCAGCAGCTTGGGGGACAGTCGAGGCTACACCTTC	CASSLGDSRGYTF
NA	TRBV28	TRBJ1-5	NA	TGTGCCAGCAGTTCCCACTCCAGAGGGGGTGGGAGCAATCAGCCCCAGCATTTT	CASSSHSRGGGSNQPQHF
NA	TRBV6-5	TRBJ2-1	NA	TGTGCCAGCAGTTACACCCCGAGCCGTGAGCAGTTCTTC	CASSYTPSREQFF
NA	TRBV7-2	TRBJ1-5	NA	TGTGCCAGCAGCAGAAGTGGGGGTCTTATTTACAATCAGCCCCAGCATTTT	CASSRSGGLIYNQPQHF
NA	TRBV2	TRBJ2-5	TRBD2	TGTGCCTGTACCTTTAGCGGGTCCCAAGAGACCCAGTACTTC	CACTFSGSQETQYF
NA	TRBV7-2	TRBJ1-1	NA	TGTGCCAGCAGCTTCTCCGGGGGCGGCACTGAAGCTTTCTTT	CASSFSGGGTEAFF
NA	TRBV10-3	TRBJ1-5	NA	TGTGCCATCAGTCCCTATAGCAATCAGCCCCAGCATTTT	CAISPYSNQPQHF